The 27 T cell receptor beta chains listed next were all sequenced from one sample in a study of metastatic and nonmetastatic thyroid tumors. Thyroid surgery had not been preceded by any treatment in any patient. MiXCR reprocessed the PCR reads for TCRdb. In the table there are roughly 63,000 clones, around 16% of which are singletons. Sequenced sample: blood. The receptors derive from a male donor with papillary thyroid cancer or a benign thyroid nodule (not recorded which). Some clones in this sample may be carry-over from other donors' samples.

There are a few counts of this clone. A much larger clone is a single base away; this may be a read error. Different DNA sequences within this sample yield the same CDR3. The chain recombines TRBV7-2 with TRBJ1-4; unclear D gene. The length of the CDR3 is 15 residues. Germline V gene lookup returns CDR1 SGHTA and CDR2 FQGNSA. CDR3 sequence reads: CASSLNFGRFEKLFF. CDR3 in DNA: TGCGCCAGCAGCTTAAACTTTGGCAGGTTTGAAAAACTGTTTTTT.

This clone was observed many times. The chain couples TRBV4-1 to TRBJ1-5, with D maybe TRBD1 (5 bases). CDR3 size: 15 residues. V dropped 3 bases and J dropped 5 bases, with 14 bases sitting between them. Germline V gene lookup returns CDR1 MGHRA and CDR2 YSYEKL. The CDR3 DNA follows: TGCGCCAGCAGCCATGGGGACCGGGATGATCAGCCCCAGCATTTT. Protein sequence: CASSHGDRDDQPQHF.

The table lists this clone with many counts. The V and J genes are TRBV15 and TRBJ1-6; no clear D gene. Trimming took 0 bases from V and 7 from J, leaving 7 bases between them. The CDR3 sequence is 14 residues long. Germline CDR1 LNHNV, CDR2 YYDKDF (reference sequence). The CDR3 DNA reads TGTGCCACCAGCAGAGATGGAGGGAATTCACCCCTCCACTTT. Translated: CATSRDGGNSPLHF.

The CDR3 DNA follows: TGTGCCAGCAGCCGGACTAGCGGGAGTCGGAATGAGCAGTTCTTC. This encodes CASSRTSGSRNEQFF. The chain couples TRBV11-1 to TRBJ2-1; TRBD2 matches 13 bases. The CDR3 has 15 residues. The junction had 5 bases not matched to a gene; V was cut back by 5 bases and J by 7 bases. Per germline, CDR1 SGHAT and CDR2 FQDESV (reference sequence).

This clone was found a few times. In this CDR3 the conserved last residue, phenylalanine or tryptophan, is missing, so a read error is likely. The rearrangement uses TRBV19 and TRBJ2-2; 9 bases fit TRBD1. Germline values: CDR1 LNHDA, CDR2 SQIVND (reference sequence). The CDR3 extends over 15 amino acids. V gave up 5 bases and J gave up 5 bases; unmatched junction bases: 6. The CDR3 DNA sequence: TGTGCCAGTAGTCAGGGACAGGGCCCGACCGGGGAGCTGTTTCTT. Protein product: CASSQGQGPTGELFL.

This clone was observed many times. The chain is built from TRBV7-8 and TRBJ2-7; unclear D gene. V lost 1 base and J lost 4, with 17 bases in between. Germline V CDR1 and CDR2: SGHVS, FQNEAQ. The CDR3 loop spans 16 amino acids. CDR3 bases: TGTGCCAGCAGCTTAGTTGTTCGAGAGCTTTGTTACGAGCAGTACGTC. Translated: CASSLVVRELCYEQYV.

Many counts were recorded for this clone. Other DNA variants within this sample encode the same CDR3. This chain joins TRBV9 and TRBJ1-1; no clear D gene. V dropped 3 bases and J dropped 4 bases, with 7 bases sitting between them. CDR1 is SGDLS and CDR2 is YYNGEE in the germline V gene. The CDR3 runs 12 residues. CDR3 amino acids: CASSADGTEAFF. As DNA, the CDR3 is TGTGCCAGCAGCGCGGACGGCACTGAAGCTTTCTTT. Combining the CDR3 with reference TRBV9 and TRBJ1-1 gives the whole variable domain DSGVTQTPKHLITATGQRVTLRCSPRSGDLSVYWYQQSLDQGLQFLIQYYNGEERAKGNILERFSAQQFPDLHSELNLSSLELGDSALYFCASSADGTEAFFGQGTRLTVV.

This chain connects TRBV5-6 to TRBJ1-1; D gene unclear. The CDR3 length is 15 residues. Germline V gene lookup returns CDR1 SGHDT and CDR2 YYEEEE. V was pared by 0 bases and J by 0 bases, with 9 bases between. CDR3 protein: CASSLGGRLNTEAFF. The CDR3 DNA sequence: TGTGCCAGCAGCTTGGGAGGACGGCTGAACACTGAAGCTTTCTTT.

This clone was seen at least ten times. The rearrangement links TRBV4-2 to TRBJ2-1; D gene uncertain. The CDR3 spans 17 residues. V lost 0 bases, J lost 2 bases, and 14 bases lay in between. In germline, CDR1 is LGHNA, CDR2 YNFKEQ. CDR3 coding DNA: TGTGCCAGCAGCCAAGATACCGGCGAAAGGCCCTACAATGAGCAGTTCTTC. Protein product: CASSQDTGERPYNEQFF.

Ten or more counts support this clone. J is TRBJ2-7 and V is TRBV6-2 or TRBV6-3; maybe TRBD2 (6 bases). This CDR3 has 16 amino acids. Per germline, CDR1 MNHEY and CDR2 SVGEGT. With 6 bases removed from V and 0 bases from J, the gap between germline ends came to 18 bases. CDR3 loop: CASSPPGTSSSYEQYV. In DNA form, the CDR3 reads TGTGCCAGCAGCCCCCCCGGGACTTCGAGCTCCTACGAGCAGTACGTC.

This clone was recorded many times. CDR3 sequence (DNA): TGTGCCAGCAGCCAAACAGGGACAGGGTTTAATGAGCAGTTCTTC. Translation: CASSQTGTGFNEQFF. This sequence joins TRBV4-2 and TRBJ2-1, with 9 nucleotides matching TRBD1. The CDR3 contains 15 residues. Trimming cost V 2 bases and J 7 bases; bases outside gene matches: 6. Germline CDR1 reads LGHNA; CDR2 reads YNFKEQ.

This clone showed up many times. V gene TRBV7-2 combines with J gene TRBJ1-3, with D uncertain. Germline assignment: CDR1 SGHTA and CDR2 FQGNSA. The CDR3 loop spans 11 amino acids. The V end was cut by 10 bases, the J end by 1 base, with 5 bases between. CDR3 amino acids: CAIESGNTIYF. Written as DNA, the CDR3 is TGTGCCATCGAATCTGGAAACACCATATATTTT.

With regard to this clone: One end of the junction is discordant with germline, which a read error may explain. CDR3 DNA: TGTGCCACTAGTGACCCCACTGTCGGGGCGCCGGGAGATACGCAGTATTTT. Residues: CATSDPTVGAPGDTQYF. The rearrangement links TRBV24-1 to TRBJ2-3; D could derive from TRBD1 or TRBD2 (5 bases each). CDR1 is KGHDR and CDR2 is SFDVKD in the germline V gene. CDR3 length equals 17 residues.

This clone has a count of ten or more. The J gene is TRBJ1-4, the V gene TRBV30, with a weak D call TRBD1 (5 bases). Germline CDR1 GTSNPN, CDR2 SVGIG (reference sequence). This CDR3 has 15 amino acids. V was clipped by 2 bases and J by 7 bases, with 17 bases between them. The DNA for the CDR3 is TGTGCCTGGAGTATCATCGGGACGGAGAGTGAAAAACTGTTTTTT. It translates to CAWSIIGTESEKLFF.

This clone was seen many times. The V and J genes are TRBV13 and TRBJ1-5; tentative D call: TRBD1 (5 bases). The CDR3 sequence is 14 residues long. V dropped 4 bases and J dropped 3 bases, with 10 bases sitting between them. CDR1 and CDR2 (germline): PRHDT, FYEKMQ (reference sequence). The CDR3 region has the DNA TGTGCCAGCAGCTCCAGACAGCTCAATCAGCCCCAGCATTTT. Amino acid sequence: CASSSRQLNQPQHF.

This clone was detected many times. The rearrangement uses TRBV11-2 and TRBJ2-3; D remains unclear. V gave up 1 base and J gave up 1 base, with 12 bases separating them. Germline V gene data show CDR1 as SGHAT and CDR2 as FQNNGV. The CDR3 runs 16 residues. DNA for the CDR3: TGTGCCAGCAGCTTAGTTTCGAGGAGCCGCACAGATACGCAGTATTTT. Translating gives CASSLVSRSRTDTQYF.

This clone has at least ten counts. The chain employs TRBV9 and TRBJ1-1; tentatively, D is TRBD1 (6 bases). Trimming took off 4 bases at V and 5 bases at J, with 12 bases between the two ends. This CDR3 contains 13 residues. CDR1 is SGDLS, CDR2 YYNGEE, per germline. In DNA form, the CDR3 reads TGTGCCAGCAGCCCCGGAGGGGGGACTGAAGCTTTCTTT. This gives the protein CASSPGGGTEAFF.

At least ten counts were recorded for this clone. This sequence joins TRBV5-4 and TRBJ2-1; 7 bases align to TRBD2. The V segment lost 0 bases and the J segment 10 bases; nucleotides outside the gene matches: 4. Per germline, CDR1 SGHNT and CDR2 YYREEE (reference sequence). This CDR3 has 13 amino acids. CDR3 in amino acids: CASSLASGGEQFF. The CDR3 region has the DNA TGTGCCAGCAGCTTGGCGTCGGGGGGAGAGCAGTTCTTC. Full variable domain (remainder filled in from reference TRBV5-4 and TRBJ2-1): ETGVTQSPTHLIKTRGQQVTLRCSSQSGHNTVSWYQQALGQGPQFIFQYYREEENGRGNFPPRFSGLQFPNYSSELNVNALELDDSALYLCASSLASGGEQFFGPGTRLTVL.

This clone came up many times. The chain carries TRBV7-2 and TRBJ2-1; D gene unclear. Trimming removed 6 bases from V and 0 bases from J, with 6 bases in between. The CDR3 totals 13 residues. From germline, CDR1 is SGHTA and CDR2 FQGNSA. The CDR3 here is CASSSSSYNEQFF. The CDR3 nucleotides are TGTGCCAGCAGTTCGAGCTCCTACAATGAGCAGTTCTTC.

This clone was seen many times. DNA of the CDR3: TGTGCCAGCAGCCCCATAGGCGGGAGGGCCCCAGATACGCAGTATTTT. Translating gives CASSPIGGRAPDTQYF. The chain has TRBV6-1 and TRBJ2-3; 9 bases match TRBD2. The V segment lost 6 bases and the J segment 4 bases; nucleotides outside the gene matches: 11. CDR3 length equals 16 residues. Germline CDR1 MNHNS, CDR2 SASEGT.

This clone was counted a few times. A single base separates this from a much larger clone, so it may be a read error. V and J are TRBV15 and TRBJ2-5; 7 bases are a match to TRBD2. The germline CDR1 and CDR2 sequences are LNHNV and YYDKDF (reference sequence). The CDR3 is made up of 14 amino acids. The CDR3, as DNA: TGTGCCACCTCTCGAGCGGGGTTACAAGAGACCCGGTACTTC. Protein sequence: CATSRAGLQETRYF.

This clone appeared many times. The CDR3 coding sequence is TGTGCCAGCAGGGTACATGGAGAAAATGCCTACGAGCAGTACTTC. Amino acid sequence: CASRVHGENAYEQYF. The chain combines TRBV27 with TRBJ2-7, with no clear D. The CDR3 is 15 amino acids. The V gene's germline CDR1 is MNHEY and CDR2 SMNVEV (reference sequence). The ends were cut back, 6 bases at V and 2 bases at J, with 17 bases in the middle.

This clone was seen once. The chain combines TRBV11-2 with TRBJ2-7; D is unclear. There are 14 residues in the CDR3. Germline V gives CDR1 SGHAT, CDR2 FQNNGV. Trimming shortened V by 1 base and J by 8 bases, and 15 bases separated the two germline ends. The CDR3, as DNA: TGTGCCAGCAGCTTAGTACCGGACCCCAGACAGCAGTACTTC. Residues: CASSLVPDPRQQYF.

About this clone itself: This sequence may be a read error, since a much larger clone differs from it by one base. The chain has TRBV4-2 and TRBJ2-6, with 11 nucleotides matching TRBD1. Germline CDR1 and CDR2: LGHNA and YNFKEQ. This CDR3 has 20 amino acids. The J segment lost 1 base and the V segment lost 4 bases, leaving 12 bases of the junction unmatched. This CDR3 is CASSPQWVDRGLSGANVLTF. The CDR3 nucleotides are TGTGCCAGCAGCCCACAATGGGTGGACAGGGGGCTGTCTGGGGCCAACGTCCTGACTTTC.

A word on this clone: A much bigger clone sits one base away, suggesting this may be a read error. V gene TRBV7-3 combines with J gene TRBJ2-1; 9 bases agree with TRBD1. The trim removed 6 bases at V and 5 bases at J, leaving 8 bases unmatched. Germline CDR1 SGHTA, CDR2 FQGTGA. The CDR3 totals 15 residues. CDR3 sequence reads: CASSLYRGRNNEQFF. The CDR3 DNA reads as TGTGCCAGCAGTCTATACAGGGGGCGAAACAATGAGCAGTTCTTC.

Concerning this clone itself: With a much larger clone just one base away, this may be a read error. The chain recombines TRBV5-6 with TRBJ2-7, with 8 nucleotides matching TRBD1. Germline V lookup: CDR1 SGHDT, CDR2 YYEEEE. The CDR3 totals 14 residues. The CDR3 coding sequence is TGTGCCAGTAGTACCGGGACAGGAGCCTACGAGCAGCACTTC. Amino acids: CASSTGTGAYEQHF.

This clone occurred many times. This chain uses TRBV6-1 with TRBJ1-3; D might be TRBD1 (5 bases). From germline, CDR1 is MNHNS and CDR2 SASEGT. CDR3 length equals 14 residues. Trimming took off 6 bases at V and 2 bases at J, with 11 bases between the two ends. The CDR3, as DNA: TGTGCCAGCAGACCGGCGGGGGCTGGAAACACCATATATTTT. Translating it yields CASRPAGAGNTIYF.